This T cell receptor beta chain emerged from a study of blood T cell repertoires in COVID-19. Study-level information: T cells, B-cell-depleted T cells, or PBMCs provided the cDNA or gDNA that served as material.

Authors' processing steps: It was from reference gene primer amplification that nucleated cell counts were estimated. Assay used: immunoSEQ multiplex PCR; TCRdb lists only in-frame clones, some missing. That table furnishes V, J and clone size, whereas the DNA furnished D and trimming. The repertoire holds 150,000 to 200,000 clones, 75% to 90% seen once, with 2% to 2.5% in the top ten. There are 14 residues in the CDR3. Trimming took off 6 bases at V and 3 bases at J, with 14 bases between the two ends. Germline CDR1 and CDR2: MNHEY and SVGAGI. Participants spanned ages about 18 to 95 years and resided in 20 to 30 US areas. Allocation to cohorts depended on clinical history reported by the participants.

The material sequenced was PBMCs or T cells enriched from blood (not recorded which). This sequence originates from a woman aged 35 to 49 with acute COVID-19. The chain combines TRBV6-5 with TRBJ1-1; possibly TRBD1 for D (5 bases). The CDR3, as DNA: TGTGCCAGCAGCTCAGGGCAGTACGACACTGAAGCTTTCTTT. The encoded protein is CASSSGQYDTEAFF.